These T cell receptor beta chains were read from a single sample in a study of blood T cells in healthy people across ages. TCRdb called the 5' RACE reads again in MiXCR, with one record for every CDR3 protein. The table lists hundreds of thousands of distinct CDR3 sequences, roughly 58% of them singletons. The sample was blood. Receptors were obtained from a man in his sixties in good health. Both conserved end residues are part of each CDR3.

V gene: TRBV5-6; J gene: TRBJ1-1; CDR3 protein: CASSFGSRKAFF
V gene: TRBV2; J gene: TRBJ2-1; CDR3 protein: CASSDGGAGRNEQFF
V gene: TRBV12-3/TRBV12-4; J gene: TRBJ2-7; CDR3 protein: CASRSDSVGEQYF
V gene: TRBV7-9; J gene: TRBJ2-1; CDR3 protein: CASPATGYNNEQFF
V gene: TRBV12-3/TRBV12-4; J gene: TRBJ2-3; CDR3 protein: CASSLKQGYTDTQYF
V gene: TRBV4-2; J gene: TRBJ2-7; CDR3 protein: CASSPQPGYEQYF
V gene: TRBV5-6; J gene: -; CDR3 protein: CASSATGRYEQYF
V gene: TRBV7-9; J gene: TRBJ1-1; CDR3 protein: CASASRGRGDRENTEAFF
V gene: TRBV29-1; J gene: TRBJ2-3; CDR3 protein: CSVCPGQGLTDTQYF
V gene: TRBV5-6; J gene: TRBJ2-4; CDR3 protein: CASSFMLSLRGQYF
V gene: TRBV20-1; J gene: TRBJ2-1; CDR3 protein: CSARPGAGGSYNEQFF